Below, 19 T cell receptor beta chains from the same sample are listed, as sequenced in a study of blood T cell repertoires in COVID-19. Some clones are missing from TCRdb's copy, which holds only in-frame ones; the method was immunoSEQ multiplex PCR. This table holds fewer than 250,000 clones, around 80% found once. The sequencing input was peripheral blood. These receptors originate from a middle-aged man with active or convalescent COVID-19.

The chain uses TRBV9 and TRBJ2-1, with D perhaps matching TRBD2 (5 bases). The CDR3 is made up of 16 amino acids. V was clipped by 0 bases and J by 0 bases, with 10 bases between them. Germline loops: CDR1 SGDLS, CDR2 YYNGEE. CDR3 residues: CASSVGAAASYNEQFF. As DNA, the CDR3 is TGTGCCAGCAGCGTAGGAGCGGCAGCCTCCTACAATGAGCAGTTCTTC. The complete variable domain, with remaining parts taken from reference TRBV9 and TRBJ2-1, reads DSGVTQTPKHLITATGQRVTLRCSPRSGDLSVYWYQQSLDQGLQFLIQYYNGEERAKGNILERFSAQQFPDLHSELNLSSLELGDSALYFCASSVGAAASYNEQFFGPGTRLTVL.

This chain links TRBV6-6 with TRBJ1-4; D not resolved. Germline CDR1 is MNHNY and CDR2 is SVGAGI (reference sequence). The length of the CDR3 is 15 residues. Trimming shortened V by 4 bases and J by 4 bases, and 13 bases separated the two germline ends. The CDR3 bases are TGTGCCAGCAGTTTTTCCCACCTCGGTAATGAAAAACTGTTTTTT. Protein: CASSFSHLGNEKLFF.

This sequence joins TRBV2 and TRBJ1-3; 11 bases align to TRBD1. Trimming cost V 3 bases and J 3 bases; bases outside gene matches: 7. Germline CDR1 and CDR2: SNHLY and FYNNEI. The CDR3 length is 17 residues. CDR3 coding DNA: TGTGCCAGCAGTGACCGAGGACAGGGGGCTCGTGGAAACACCATATATTTT. It codes for CASSDRGQGARGNTIYF.

The chain employs TRBV28 and TRBJ2-3, with 10 bases that match TRBD2. Germline-derived CDR1 and CDR2 are MDHEN and SYDVKM. The CDR3 consists of 16 residues. J gave up 5 bases and V 2 bases, and 7 bases lay outside the gene matches. CDR3 region: CASSLSLAGVRDTQYF. As DNA, the CDR3 is TGTGCCAGCAGTTTAAGCCTAGCGGGAGTTAGAGATACGCAGTATTTT. Full variable domain (rest looked up from reference TRBV28 and TRBJ2-3): DVKVTQSSRYLVKRTGEKVFLECVQDMDHENMFWYRQDPGLGLRLIYFSYDVKMKEKGDIPEGYSVSREKKERFSLILESASTNQTSMYLCASSLSLAGVRDTQYFGPGTRLTVL.

This sequence joins TRBV10-3 and TRBJ1-3; 8 bases align to TRBD1. The CDR3 consists of 13 residues. The J segment lost 8 bases and the V segment lost 6 bases, leaving 6 bases of the junction unmatched. Germline CDR1 ENHRY, CDR2 SYGVKD. The CDR3 loop is CAIRKDREYTIYF. For the CDR3, the DNA is TGTGCCATCAGAAAGGACAGGGAATACACCATATATTTT.

The rearrangement uses TRBV28 and TRBJ2-5, with D perhaps TRBD1 (8 bases). The CDR3 runs to 19 residues. V gave up 5 bases and J gave up 2 bases, with 27 bases separating them. The germline V gene has CDR1 MDHEN and CDR2 SYDVKM. The CDR3 is CASSPIPTGGGRSQETQYF. The DNA for the CDR3 is TGTGCCAGCAGTCCGATCCCCACAGGGGGAGGGCGTTCGCAAGAGACCCAGTACTTC.

This chain connects TRBV5-1 to TRBJ2-5, with TRBD2 as a possible D gene (6 bases). CDR3 length equals 14 residues. Trimming pared 2 bases from V and 3 bases from J, leaving 11 bases between. From germline, CDR1 is SGHRS and CDR2 YFSETQ. DNA of the CDR3: TGCGCCAGCAGCTTTCTGTCTAGCGAAGAGACCCAGTACTTC. It yields the protein CASSFLSSEETQYF.

The chain links TRBV11-2 to TRBJ2-3; TRBD2 is a possible D gene (5 bases). The CDR3 extends over 12 amino acids. Trimming took 5 bases from V and 6 from J, leaving 9 bases between them. Germline V CDR1 and CDR2: SGHAT, FQNNGV. CDR3 loop: CASSPGVDTQYF. CDR3 coding DNA: TGTGCCAGCAGCCCCGGGGTCGATACGCAGTATTTT.

The chain is built from TRBV28 and TRBJ1-4; 7 nucleotides line up with TRBD1. The length of the CDR3 is 15 residues. V lost 2 bases to trimming and J lost 8 bases; unmatched junction nucleotides: 8. Germline V CDR1 and CDR2: MDHEN, SYDVKM. CDR3 residues: CASSLGGQGGEKLFF. In nucleotides, the CDR3 is TGTGCCAGCAGTTTAGGGGGGCAGGGGGGAGAAAAACTGTTTTTT.

V is TRBV19 and J is TRBJ2-2, with 12 bases identical to TRBD2. V was pared by 4 bases and J by 7 bases, with 4 bases of the junction left unmatched. Germline assignment: CDR1 LNHDA and CDR2 SQIVND (reference sequence). The CDR3 is 15 residues long. The CDR3 DNA follows: TGTGCCAGTAGTACGACTAGCGGGGGAAGCGGGGAGCTGTTTTTT. Translating gives CASSTTSGGSGELFF.

This rearrangement joins TRBV5-1 to TRBJ1-2; D is unresolved. The V end lost 0 bases, the J end lost 6 bases, and 12 bases lay between the germline ends. The CDR3 has 14 residues. Looked up from germline, CDR1 is SGHRS and CDR2 is YFSETQ. Here the CDR3 reads CASSLEPGSDGYTF. CDR3 in DNA: TGCGCCAGCAGCTTGGAACCCGGGTCGGATGGCTACACCTTC.

CDR3 amino acids: CASSSALGQGNYGYTF. CDR3 DNA sequence: TGTGCCAGCAGTTCCGCCCTGGGACAGGGAAACTATGGCTACACCTTC. The genes are TRBV27 and TRBJ1-2; 9 positions match TRBD1. There are 16 residues in the CDR3. V lost 4 bases, J lost 2 bases, and 8 bases stayed unmatched. CDR1 is MNHEY and CDR2 is SMNVEV in the germline V gene (reference sequence).

This chain joins TRBV18 and TRBJ2-5; 9 nucleotides match TRBD2. The CDR3 loop spans 15 amino acids. V lost 0 bases, J lost 5 bases, and 4 bases stayed unmatched. Per germline, CDR1 KGHSH and CDR2 LQKENI. The CDR3: CASSPPSGGPETQYF. The CDR3 region has the DNA TGTGCCAGCTCACCACCTAGCGGGGGTCCGGAGACCCAGTACTTC.

The V and J genes are TRBV9 and TRBJ2-1; 7 bases are shared with TRBD1. The CDR3 runs to 16 residues. Looked up from germline, CDR1 is SGDLS and CDR2 is YYNGEE. J lost 2 bases, V lost 3 bases, and 8 bases had no gene match. The CDR3 bases are TGTGCCAGCAGCGCGGCCACCGGGACAGCCTACAATGAGCAGTTCTTC. Translating gives CASSAATGTAYNEQFF.

As regards this clone: The sample holds other DNA sequences that translate to the same CDR3. The V and J genes are TRBV27 and TRBJ1-5; tentative D call: TRBD1 (6 bases). The CDR3 covers 14 residues. Deletions cut 4 bases from V and 7 bases from J, with 14 bases between. The germline gives CDR1 MNHEY, CDR2 SMNVEV (reference sequence). CDR3 sequence: CASSSQGIGQPQHF. CDR3 in DNA: TGTGCCAGCAGTTCTCAGGGGATCGGGCAGCCCCAGCATTTT.

The chain links TRBV27 to TRBJ2-3; the D gene is possibly TRBD2 (6 bases). Trimming left V 7 bases short and J 6 bases short, with 17 bases between. CDR3 size: 14 residues. The germline CDR1 and CDR2 sequences are MNHEY and SMNVEV (reference sequence). Here the CDR3 reads CASMPGVKRDTQYF. For the CDR3, the DNA is TGTGCCAGCATGCCGGGGGTGAAAAGGGATACGCAGTATTTT.

The chain carries TRBV28 and TRBJ2-1; the match to TRBD2 covers 11 bases. Germline lookup yields CDR1 MDHEN and CDR2 SYDVKM. This CDR3 has 15 residues. J was trimmed by 2 bases and V by 7 bases; bases with no gene match: 4. The CDR3 loop reads CASTYSGRAYNEQFF. CDR3 bases: TGTGCCAGCACATATAGCGGGAGGGCCTACAATGAGCAGTTCTTC. The variable domain in full, completed from reference TRBV28 and TRBJ2-1, reads DVKVTQSSRYLVKRTGEKVFLECVQDMDHENMFWYRQDPGLGLRLIYFSYDVKMKEKGDIPEGYSVSREKKERFSLILESASTNQTSMYLCASTYSGRAYNEQFFGPGTRLTVL.

The chain carries TRBV5-6 and TRBJ2-7, with a weak D call TRBD2 (5 bases). Trimming pared 1 base from V and 3 bases from J, leaving 11 bases between. The CDR3 is 14 residues long. In germline, CDR1 is SGHDT, CDR2 YYEEEE. As DNA, the CDR3 is TGTGCCAGCAGCTTGTTCGGAGGAGACTACGAGCAGTACTTC. It is translated as CASSLFGGDYEQYF.

The genes are TRBV2 and TRBJ1-4, with 7 bases that match TRBD1. CDR1 is SNHLY and CDR2 is FYNNEI in the germline V gene. The CDR3 spans 14 residues. V was clipped by 8 bases and J by 4 bases; unmatched bases: 7. The CDR3 loop is CASEGTARNEKLFF. In DNA form, the CDR3 reads TGTGCCAGCGAAGGGACAGCCCGTAATGAAAAACTGTTTTTT.